This TCR beta chain was captured by sequencing in a study of cytomegalovirus exposure and HLA in healthy donors. In the PCR, 60 Vbeta and 13 Jbeta primers were used. Libraries were prepared by immunoSEQ multiplex PCR; TCRdb keeps only in-frame clonotypes and omits some of them. Of about 150,000 clones listed, approximately 77% are singletons. The CDR3 runs to 11 residues. Germline values: CDR1 SEHNR, CDR2 FQNEAQ (reference sequence). Trimming took 6 bases from V and 7 from J; bases not matched to a gene: 2. This TCR was recovered from a man between 18 and 35 years old in good health and CMV-seronegative. Sequencing used PBMCs. The chain has TRBV7-9 and TRBJ2-7; 8 bases line up with TRBD1. The CDR3 DNA reads TGTGCCAGCAGTCGACAGGGGGAGCAGTACTTC. It yields the protein CASSRQGEQYF.